This TCR beta chain was identified in a study of regulatory T cells in long-lasting Graves disease. Whole-study findings and limits: Sampling was limited to peripheral blood rather than thyroid tissue. Results may be inaccurate due to the small sample size.

The CDR3 is 15 residues long. The V and J ends lost 4 bases and 2 bases, in that order; junction bases with no gene match: 7. The V gene's germline CDR1 is MGHRA and CDR2 YSYEKL. Specified time point: newly diagnosed GD, antithyroid drugs for less than 3 months. PBMCs were the source of the RNA used for TCR sequencing. Construction of TCR beta libraries relied on iRepertoire HTBI primers and on Arm-PCR targeting CDR3 regions. TCRdb analysed the multiplex PCR reads with MiXCR anew, one entry per CDR3 protein. The sample has approximately 470,000 distinct CDR3 sequences, 16% seen once. Ten or more counts support this clonotype. Its antigen is still unknown. The same specimen was also included in a second study, on T cells in Graves' hyperthyroidism and ophthalmopathy. This second report adds: The authors deemed Graves' hyperthyroidism stable absent ophthalmopathy progression within 18 months. Most clonotypes that expanded in the thyroid above 0.001 also showed up in blood.

This specimen was peripheral blood mononuclear cells (PBMCs), taken at new diagnosis, from a patient treated with antithyroid drugs. The chain couples TRBV4-1 to TRBJ2-7; 8 nucleotides agree with TRBD1. The origin of this receptor is a man in his forties with Graves disease. The CDR3 protein is CASSREWTGTYEQYF. CDR3 DNA sequence: TGCGCCAGCAGCCGAGAGTGGACAGGGACCTACGAGCAGTACTTC.